This T cell receptor (beta chain) was sequenced in a study of graft-versus-host responses after intestinal transplantation. Study background: Transplantation in recipients was multivisceral, liver-intestinal, or isolated intestinal.

Whole-study findings and limits: The study associated peak circulating GvH clone levels with early post-transplant HvG declines. GvH clones were found in recipient marrow; some appeared first in ileum or blood.

In the case of this clone: Its antigen is not identified.

Germline loops: CDR1 MGHRA, CDR2 YSYEKL. V dropped 3 bases and J dropped 6 bases, with 18 bases sitting between them. The CDR3 sequence is 15 residues long. Clones were sequenced by immunoSEQ multiplex PCR, and TCRdb holds only the in-frame ones, with some missing. The sample carries approximately 70,000 clones, around 90% recorded once. This chain links TRBV4-1 with TRBJ2-7; D is perhaps TRBD1 (5 bases). This sequence was found in a human patient who received an intestinal transplant, so some T cells may come from the graft donor. The input for sequencing was bone marrow, taken nearly 750 days after intestinal transplantation. The CDR3 spells CASSHEHATGFEQYF. CDR3 bases: TGCGCCAGCAGCCATGAACATGCAACAGGCTTCGAGCAGTACTTC.